This paragraph covers one T cell receptor beta chain sequence. The primer mix had 60 Vbeta and 13 Jbeta primers. Assay: immunoSEQ multiplex PCR; the TCRdb copy retains only in-frame clones and omits some. The sample holds roughly 150,000 clones, around 83% seen once. The entry originates in a study of cytomegalovirus exposure and HLA in healthy donors. Overall study: About 85 million unique TCRs from HLA-typed donors were held in an early release of data.

CDR1 is SEHNR, CDR2 FQNEAQ, per germline (reference sequence). The CDR3 contains 12 residues. V was trimmed by 2 bases and J by 8 bases, leaving 9 bases between them. The rearrangement uses TRBV7-9 and TRBJ1-2; perhaps TRBD1 as D (5 bases). This sequence originates from a male donor in good health and CMV-seropositive. The specimen sequenced was PBMCs. CDR3 protein: CASSLSREGYTF. For the CDR3, the DNA is TGTGCCAGCAGCTTAAGCAGGGAAGGCTACACCTTC.